This passage covers 9 T cell receptor beta chains from one sample sequenced in a study of blood T cell repertoires in COVID-19. Sequenced by immunoSEQ multiplex PCR; TCRdb stores in-frame clones only, minus some. The table lists approximately 170,000 clones, around nine tenths of them singletons. The specimen was PBMCs or T cells enriched from blood (not recorded which). These receptors all stem from a woman younger than 30 who had recovered from COVID-19.

V is TRBV28 and J is TRBJ2-2; TRBD1 aligns across 9 bases. This CDR3 spans 16 amino acids. Germline-derived CDR1 and CDR2 are MDHEN and SYDVKM. V shed 8 bases and J 0 bases; nucleotides not matched to a gene: 7. This CDR3 is CASLQGARSNTGELFF. CDR3 in DNA: TGTGCCAGCCTACAGGGGGCGCGATCGAACACCGGGGAGCTGTTTTTT.

The gene calls are TRBV12-3 or TRBV12-4 and TRBJ2-7; the D gene is possibly TRBD2 (5 bases). Trimming shortened V by 3 bases and J by 6 bases, and 12 bases separated the two germline ends. This CDR3 is 13 amino acids long. The CDR3 sequence: CASSFGLASEQYF. The CDR3 DNA is TGTGCCAGCAGTTTTGGGTTAGCGTCCGAGCAGTACTTC.

The chain is built from TRBV30 and TRBJ2-3; no firm D call. The V gene's germline CDR1 is GTSNPN and CDR2 SVGIG (reference sequence). V was pared by 0 bases and J by 6 bases, with 4 bases between. This CDR3 comprises 11 residues. The DNA of the CDR3 is TGTGCCTGGAGTGTAGAGGATACGCAGTATTTT. Translated, it gives CAWSVEDTQYF. Filled out from reference TRBV30 and TRBJ2-3, the complete variable domain reads SQTIHQWPATLVQPVGSPLSLECTVEGTSNPNLYWYRQAAGRGLQLLFYSVGIGQISSEVPQNLSASRPQDRQFILSSKKLLLSDSGFYLCAWSVEDTQYFGPGTRLTVL.

This clone was seen a handful of times. The V and J genes are TRBV5-6 and TRBJ1-2; 7 positions match TRBD1. Losses at the gene ends were 0 bases for V and 2 bases for J; bases not matched to a gene: 13. The CDR3 has 18 amino acids. Germline V lookup: CDR1 SGHDT, CDR2 YYEEEE. The CDR3 is CASSLGESRRGPNYGYTF. The CDR3 DNA reads TGTGCCAGCAGCTTGGGGGAGAGTCGTAGGGGGCCGAACTATGGCTACACCTTC.

Only one count was recorded for this clone. The genes are TRBV28 and TRBJ1-5, with 8 bases aligning to TRBD1. V gave up 5 bases and J gave up 4 bases; unmatched junction bases: 10. Germline assignment: CDR1 MDHEN and CDR2 SYDVKM. The CDR3 covers 16 residues. The CDR3 is CASSHGQGRTNQPQHF. The CDR3 DNA sequence: TGTGCCAGCAGTCACGGACAGGGACGGACAAATCAGCCCCAGCATTTT.

V gene TRBV3-1 (or the pseudogene TRBV3-2) combines with J gene TRBJ2-5; 8 positions match TRBD2. There are 16 residues in the CDR3. V shed 0 bases and J 5 bases; nucleotides not matched to a gene: 8. CDR1 LGHDT and CDR2 YNNKEL come from the germline V gene (reference sequence). This CDR3 is CASSQDISGSRETQYF. CDR3 sequence (DNA): TGTGCCAGCAGCCAAGATATCAGCGGGAGCCGGGAGACCCAGTACTTC.

CDR3 sequence (DNA): TGTGCCAGTCAATCCGGGACAGGGGAAGGCGAGCAGTACTTC. This sequence encodes CASQSGTGEGEQYF. The chain links TRBV2 to TRBJ2-7, with 10 bases identical to TRBD1. In germline, CDR1 is SNHLY, CDR2 FYNNEI. Trimming removed 9 bases from V and 6 bases from J; junction bases left unmatched: 11. The CDR3 runs to 14 residues.

Only a few counts were recorded for this clone. The V and J genes are TRBV18 and TRBJ1-5; possibly TRBD1 for D (6 bases). Deletions cut 4 bases from V and 3 bases from J, with 19 bases between. Germline CDR1 and CDR2: KGHSH and LQKENI. There are 17 residues in the CDR3. Written as DNA, the CDR3 is TGTGCCAGCTCACGAAAGGGTGAGACAGGACCCAATCAGCCCCAGCATTTT. It is translated as CASSRKGETGPNQPQHF.

Here the CDR3 DNA reads TGTGCCAGCAGCCTAGGACAGGCAGGGTACTACGAGCAGTACTTC. It codes for CASSLGQAGYYEQYF. The V gene is TRBV11-2, the J gene TRBJ2-7; 7 nucleotides match TRBD1. V dropped 5 bases and J dropped 3; count of bases not matched to a gene: 10. The CDR3 extends over 15 amino acids. CDR1 SGHAT and CDR2 FQNNGV come from the germline V gene.